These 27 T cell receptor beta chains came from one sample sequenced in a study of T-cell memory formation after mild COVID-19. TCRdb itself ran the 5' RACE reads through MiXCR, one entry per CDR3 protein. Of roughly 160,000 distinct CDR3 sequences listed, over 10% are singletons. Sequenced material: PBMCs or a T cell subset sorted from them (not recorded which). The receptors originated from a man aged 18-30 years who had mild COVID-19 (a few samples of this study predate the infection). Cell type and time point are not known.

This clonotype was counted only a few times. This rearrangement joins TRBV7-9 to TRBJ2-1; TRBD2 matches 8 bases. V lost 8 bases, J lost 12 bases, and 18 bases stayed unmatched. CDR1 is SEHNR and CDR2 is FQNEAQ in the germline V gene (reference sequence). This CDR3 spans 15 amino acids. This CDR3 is CASLLRGGESNTQFF. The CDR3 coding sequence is TGTGCCAGCCTCCTACGGGGGGGCGAAAGCAACACGCAGTTCTTC.

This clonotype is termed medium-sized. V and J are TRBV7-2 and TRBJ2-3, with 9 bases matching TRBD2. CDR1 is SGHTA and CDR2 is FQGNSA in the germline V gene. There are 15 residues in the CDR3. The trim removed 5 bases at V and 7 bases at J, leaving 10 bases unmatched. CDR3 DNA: TGTGCCAGCAGCGATCCGGGACTAGCAATGAATACGCAGTATTTT. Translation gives CASSDPGLAMNTQYF.

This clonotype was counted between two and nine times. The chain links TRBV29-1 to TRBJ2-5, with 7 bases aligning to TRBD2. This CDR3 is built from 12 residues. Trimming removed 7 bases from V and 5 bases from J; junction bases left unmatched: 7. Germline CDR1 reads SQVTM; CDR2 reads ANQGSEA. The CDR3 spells CSGSTSQETQYF. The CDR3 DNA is TGCAGCGGATCGACTAGCCAGGAGACCCAGTACTTC.

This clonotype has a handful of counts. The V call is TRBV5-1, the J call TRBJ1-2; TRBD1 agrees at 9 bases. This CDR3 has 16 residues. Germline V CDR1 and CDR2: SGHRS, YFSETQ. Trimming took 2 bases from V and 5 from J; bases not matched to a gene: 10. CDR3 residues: CASSFSVGTGTYGYTF. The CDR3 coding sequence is TGCGCCAGCAGCTTCAGCGTAGGGACAGGGACGTATGGCTACACCTTC.

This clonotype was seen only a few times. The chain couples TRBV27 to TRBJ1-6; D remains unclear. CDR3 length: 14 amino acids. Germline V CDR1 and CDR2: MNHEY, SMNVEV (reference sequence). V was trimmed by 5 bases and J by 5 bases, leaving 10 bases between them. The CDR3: CASSTSFDNSPLHF. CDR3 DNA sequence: TGTGCCAGCAGTACATCCTTCGATAATTCACCCCTCCACTTT.

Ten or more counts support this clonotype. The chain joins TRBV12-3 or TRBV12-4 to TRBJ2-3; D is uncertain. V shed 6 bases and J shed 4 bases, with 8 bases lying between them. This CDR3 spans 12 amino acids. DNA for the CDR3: TGTGCCAGCAGGCGGCATGCAGATACGCAGTATTTT. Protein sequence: CASRRHADTQYF.

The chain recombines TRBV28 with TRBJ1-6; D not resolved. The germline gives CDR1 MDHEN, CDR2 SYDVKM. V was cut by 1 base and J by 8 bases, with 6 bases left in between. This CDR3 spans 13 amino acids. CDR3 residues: CASSLFQDSPLHF. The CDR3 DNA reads TGTGCCAGCAGTTTATTTCAGGATTCACCCCTCCACTTT.

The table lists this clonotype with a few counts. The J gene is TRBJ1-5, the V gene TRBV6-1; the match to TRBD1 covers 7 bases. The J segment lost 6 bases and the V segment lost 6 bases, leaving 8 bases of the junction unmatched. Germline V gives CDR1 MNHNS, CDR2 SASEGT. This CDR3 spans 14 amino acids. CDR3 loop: CASSADRVGQPQHF. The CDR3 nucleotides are TGTGCCAGCAGCGCAGACAGGGTGGGTCAGCCCCAGCATTTT.

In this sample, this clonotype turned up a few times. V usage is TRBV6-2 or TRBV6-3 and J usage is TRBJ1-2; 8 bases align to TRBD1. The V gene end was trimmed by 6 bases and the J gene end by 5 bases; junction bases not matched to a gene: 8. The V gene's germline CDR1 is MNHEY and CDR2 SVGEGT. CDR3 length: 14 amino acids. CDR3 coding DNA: TGTGCCAGCAGCTACGGACAGGGTGTATATGGCTACACCTTC. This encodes CASSYGQGVYGYTF.

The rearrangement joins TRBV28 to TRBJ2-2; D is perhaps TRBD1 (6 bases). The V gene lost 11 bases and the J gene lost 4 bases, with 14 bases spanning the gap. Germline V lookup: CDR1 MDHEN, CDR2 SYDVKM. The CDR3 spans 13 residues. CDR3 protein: CAGRTASTGELFF. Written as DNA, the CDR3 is TGTGCCGGACGGACAGCATCCACCGGGGAGCTGTTTTTT.

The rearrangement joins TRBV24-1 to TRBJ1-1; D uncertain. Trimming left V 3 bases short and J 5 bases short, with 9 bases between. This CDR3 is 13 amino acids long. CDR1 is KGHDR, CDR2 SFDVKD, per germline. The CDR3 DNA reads TGTGCCACCAGTGATCGCGGGGAAACTGAAGCTTTCTTT. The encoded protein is CATSDRGETEAFF.

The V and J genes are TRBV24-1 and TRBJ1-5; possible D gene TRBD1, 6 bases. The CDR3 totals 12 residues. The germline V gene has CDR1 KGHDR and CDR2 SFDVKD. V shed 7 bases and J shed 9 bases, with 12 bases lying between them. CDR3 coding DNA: TGTGCCACCAGCTCGCCAGGGGTGCCCCAGCATTTT. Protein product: CATSSPGVPQHF.

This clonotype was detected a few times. CDR3 amino acids: CATSGRDRNQPQHF. CDR3 sequence (DNA): TGTGCCACCAGTGGGAGGGACCGCAATCAGCCCCAGCATTTT. J is TRBJ1-5 and V is TRBV24-1; D perhaps matches TRBD1 (5 bases). Between the trimmed V and J ends, which lost 5 bases and 2 bases, there was a span of 9 bases. The germline V gene encodes CDR1 KGHDR and CDR2 SFDVKD. The CDR3 runs to 14 residues.

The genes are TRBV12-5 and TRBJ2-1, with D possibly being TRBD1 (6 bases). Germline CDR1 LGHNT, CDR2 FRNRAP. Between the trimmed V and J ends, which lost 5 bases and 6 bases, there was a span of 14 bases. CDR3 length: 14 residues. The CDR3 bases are TGTGCTAGTGGTCTTGCTCTAGGGGGCAATGAGCAGTTCTTC. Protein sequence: CASGLALGGNEQFF.

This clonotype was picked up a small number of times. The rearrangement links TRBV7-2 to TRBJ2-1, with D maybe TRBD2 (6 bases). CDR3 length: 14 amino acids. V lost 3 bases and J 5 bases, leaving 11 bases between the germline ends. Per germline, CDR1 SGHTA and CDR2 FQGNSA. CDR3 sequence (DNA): TGTGCCAGCAGCTTTGGGCTAGCGAACAATGAGCAGTTCTTC. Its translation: CASSFGLANNEQFF.

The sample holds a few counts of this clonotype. This CDR3 reads CSAPDRVSQPQHF. DNA of the CDR3: TGCAGTGCACCCGACAGGGTATCTCAGCCCCAGCATTTT. V usage is TRBV20-1 and J usage is TRBJ1-5, with 7 nucleotides matching TRBD1. Per germline, CDR1 DFQATT and CDR2 SNEGSKA (reference sequence). Germline trimming cut 6 bases from V and 6 bases from J; bases unmatched to any gene: 8. The CDR3 is 13 amino acids.

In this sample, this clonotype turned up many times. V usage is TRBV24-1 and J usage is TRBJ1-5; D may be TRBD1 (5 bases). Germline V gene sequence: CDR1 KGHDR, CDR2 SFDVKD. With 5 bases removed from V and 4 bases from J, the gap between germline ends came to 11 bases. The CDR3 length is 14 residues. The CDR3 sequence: CATSGQGQNQPQHF. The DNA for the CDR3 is TGTGCCACCAGTGGGCAGGGCCAAAATCAGCCCCAGCATTTT.

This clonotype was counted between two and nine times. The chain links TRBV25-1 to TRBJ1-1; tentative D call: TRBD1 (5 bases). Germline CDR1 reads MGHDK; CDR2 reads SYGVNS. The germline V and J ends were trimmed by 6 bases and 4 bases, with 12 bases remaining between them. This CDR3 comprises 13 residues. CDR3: CASRRGGGTEAFF. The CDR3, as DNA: TGTGCCAGCAGGAGGGGAGGCGGCACTGAAGCTTTCTTT. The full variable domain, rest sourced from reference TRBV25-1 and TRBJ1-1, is EADIYQTPRYLVIGTGKKITLECSQTMGHDKMYWYQQDPGMELHLIHYSYGVNSTEKGDLSSESTVSRIRTEHFPLTLESARPSHTSQYLCASRRGGGTEAFFGQGTRLTVV.

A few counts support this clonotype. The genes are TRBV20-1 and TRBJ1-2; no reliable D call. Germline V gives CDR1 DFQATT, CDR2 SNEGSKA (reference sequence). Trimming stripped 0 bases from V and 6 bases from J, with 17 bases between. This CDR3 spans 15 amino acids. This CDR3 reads CSAREGGSVFHGYTF. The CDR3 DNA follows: TGCAGTGCTAGAGAAGGAGGGTCGGTATTTCATGGCTACACCTTC.

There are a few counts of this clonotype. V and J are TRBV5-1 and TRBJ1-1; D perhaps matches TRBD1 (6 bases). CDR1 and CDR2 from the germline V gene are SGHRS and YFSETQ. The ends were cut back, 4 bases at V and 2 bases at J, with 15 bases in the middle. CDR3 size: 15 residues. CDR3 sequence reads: CASSGGGARNTEAFF. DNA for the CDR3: TGCGCCAGCAGCGGCGGGGGGGCAAGAAACACTGAAGCTTTCTTT.

The CDR3 region is CASSQDLGDALTQYF. CDR3 nucleotides: TGTGCCAGCAGCCAAGATCTGGGGGACGCATTAACGCAGTATTTT. The J gene is TRBJ2-3, the V gene TRBV4-2, with D possibly called TRBD1 or TRBD2 (5 bases each). CDR3 size: 15 residues. V was trimmed by 0 bases and J by 9 bases, leaving 16 bases between them. From germline, CDR1 is LGHNA and CDR2 YNFKEQ.

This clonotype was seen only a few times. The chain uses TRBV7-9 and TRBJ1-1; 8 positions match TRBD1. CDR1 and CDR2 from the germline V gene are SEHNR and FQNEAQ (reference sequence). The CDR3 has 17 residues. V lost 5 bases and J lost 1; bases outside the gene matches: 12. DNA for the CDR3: TGTGCCAGCAGCGCGATGCAGGGGGCCTTGAGGAACACTGAAGCTTTCTTT. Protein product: CASSAMQGALRNTEAFF.

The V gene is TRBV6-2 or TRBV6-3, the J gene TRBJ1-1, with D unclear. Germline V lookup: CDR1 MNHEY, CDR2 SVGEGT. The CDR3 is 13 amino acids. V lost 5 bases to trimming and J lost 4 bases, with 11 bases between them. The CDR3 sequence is CASSPPGPTEAFF. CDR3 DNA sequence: TGTGCCAGCAGTCCTCCCGGGCCCACTGAAGCTTTCTTT.

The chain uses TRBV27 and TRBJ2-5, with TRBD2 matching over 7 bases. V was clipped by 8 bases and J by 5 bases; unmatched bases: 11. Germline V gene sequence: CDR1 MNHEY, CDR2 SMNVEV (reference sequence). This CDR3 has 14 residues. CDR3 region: CASHEYGGSETQYF. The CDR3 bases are TGTGCCAGCCATGAATACGGGGGGAGTGAGACCCAGTACTTC.

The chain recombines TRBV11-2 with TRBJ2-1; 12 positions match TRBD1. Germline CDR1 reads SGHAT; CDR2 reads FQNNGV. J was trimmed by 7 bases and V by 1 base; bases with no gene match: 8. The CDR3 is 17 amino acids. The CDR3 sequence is CASSLARGTGGRNEQFF. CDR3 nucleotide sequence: TGTGCCAGCAGCTTAGCGCGAGGGACAGGGGGCCGAAATGAGCAGTTCTTC. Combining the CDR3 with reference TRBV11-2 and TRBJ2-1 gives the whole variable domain EAGVAQSPRYKIIEKRQSVAFWCNPISGHATLYWYQQILGQGPKLLIQFQNNGVVDDSQLPKDRFSAERLKGVDSTLKIQPAKLEDSAVYLCASSLARGTGGRNEQFFGPGTRLTVL.

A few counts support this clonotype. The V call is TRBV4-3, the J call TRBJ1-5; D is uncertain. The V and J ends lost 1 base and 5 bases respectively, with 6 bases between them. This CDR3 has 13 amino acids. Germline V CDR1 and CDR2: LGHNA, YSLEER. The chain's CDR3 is CASSQVWDQPQHF. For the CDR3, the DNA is TGCGCCAGCAGCCAAGTCTGGGATCAGCCCCAGCATTTT.

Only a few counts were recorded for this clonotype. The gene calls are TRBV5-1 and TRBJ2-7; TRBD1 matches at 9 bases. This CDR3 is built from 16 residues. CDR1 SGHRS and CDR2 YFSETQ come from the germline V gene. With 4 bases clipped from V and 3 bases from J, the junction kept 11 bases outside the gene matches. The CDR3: CASSPAPGQGNYEQYV. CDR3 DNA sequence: TGCGCCAGCAGCCCAGCACCGGGACAGGGTAACTACGAGCAGTACGTC.